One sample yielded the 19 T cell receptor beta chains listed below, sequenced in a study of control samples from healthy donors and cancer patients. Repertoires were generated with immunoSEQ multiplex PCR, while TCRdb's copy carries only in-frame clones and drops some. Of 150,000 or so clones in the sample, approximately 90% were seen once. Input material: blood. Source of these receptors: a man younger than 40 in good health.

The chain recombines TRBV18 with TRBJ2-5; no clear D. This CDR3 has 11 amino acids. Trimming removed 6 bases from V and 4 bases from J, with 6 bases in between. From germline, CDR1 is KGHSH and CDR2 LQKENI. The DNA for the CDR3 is TGTGCCAGCTCCACAACAGAGACCCAGTACTTC. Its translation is CASSTTETQYF.

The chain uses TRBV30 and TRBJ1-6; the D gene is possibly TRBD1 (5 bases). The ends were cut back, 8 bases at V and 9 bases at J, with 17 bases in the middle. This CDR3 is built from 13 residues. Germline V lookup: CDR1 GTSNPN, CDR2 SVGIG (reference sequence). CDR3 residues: CASKTVYPSPLHF. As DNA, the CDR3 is TGTGCCAGCAAGACAGTTTATCCTTCACCCCTCCACTTT. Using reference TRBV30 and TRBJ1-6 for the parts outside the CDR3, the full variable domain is SQTIHQWPATLVQPVGSPLSLECTVEGTSNPNLYWYRQAAGRGLQLLFYSVGIGQISSEVPQNLSASRPQDRQFILSSKKLLLSDSGFYLCASKTVYPSPLHFGNGTRLTVT.

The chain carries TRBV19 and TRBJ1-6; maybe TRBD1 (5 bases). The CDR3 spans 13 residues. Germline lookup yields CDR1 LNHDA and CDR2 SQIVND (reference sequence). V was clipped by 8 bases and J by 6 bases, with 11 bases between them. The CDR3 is CASSGTPNSPLHF. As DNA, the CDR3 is TGTGCCAGTTCCGGGACCCCTAATTCACCCCTCCACTTT.

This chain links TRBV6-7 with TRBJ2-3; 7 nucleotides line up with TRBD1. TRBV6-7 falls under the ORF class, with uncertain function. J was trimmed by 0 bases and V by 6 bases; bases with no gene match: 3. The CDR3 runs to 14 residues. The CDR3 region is CASSQGQSTDTQYF. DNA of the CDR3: TGTGCCAGCAGCCAGGGACAGAGCACAGATACGCAGTATTTT.

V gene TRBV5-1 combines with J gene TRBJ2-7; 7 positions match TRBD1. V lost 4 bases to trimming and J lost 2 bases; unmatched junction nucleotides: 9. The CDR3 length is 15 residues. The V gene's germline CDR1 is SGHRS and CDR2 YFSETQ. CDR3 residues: CASSPDGDSTYEQYF. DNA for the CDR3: TGCGCCAGCAGCCCCGATGGGGACAGTACCTACGAGCAGTACTTC.

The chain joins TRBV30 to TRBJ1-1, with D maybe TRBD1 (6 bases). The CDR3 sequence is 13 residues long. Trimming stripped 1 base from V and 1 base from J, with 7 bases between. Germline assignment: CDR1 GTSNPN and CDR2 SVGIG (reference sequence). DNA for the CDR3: TGTGCCTGGAGTGGGACAGCGAACACTGAAGCTTTCTTT. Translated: CAWSGTANTEAFF.

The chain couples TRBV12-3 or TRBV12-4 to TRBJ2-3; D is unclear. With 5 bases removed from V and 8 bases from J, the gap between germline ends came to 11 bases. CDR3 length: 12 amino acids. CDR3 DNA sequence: TGTGCCAGCAGTGCCGGACGAGGTACGCAGTATTTT. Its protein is CASSAGRGTQYF.

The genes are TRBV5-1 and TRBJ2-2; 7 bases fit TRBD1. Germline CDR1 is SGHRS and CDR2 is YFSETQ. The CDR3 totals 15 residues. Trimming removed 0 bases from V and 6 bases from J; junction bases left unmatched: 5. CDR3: CASSLEGQTPGELFF. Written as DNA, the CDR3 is TGCGCCAGCAGCTTGGAGGGACAGACTCCCGGGGAGCTGTTTTTT.

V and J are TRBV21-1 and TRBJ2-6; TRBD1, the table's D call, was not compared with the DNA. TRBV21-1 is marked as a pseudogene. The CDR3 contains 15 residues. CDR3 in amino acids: CAGTGTPIGANVLTF. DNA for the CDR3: TGTGCCGGGACAGGGACCCCTATTGGGGCCAACGTCCTGACTTTC.

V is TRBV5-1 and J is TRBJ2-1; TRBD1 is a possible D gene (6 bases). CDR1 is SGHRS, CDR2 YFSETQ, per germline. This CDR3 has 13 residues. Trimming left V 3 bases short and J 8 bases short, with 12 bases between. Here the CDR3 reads CASSYRVWDEQFF. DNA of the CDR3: TGCGCCAGCAGCTACAGGGTTTGGGATGAGCAGTTCTTC.

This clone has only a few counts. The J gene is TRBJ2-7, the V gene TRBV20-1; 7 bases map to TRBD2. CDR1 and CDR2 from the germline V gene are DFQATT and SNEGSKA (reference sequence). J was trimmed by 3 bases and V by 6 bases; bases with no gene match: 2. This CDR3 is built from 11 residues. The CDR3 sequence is CSARDYYEQYF. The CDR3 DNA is TGCAGTGCCCGGGACTACTACGAGCAGTACTTC.

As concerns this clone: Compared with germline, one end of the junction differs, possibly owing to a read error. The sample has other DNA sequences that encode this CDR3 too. The CDR3 loop is CASRDGGNYGYTF. CDR3 coding DNA: TGTGCTAGTAGGGACGGTGGAAACTATGGCTACACCTTC. The V gene is TRBV19, the J gene TRBJ1-2; weak D call: TRBD1 (5 bases). CDR3 length: 13 residues. Germline V gives CDR1 LNHDA, CDR2 SQIVND (reference sequence).

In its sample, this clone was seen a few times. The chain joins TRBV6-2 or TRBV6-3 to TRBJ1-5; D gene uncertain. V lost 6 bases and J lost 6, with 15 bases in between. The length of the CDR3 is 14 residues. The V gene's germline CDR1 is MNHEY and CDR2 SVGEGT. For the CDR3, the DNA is TGTGCCAGCAGCTCTCCCCCTGGAGTTCAGCCCCAGCATTTT. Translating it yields CASSSPPGVQPQHF.

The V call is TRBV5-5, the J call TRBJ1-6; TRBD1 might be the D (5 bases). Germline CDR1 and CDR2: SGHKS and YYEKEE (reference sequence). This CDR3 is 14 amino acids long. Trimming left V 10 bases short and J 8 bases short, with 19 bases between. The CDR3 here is CAASSGKRDSPLHF. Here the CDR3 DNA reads TGTGCCGCCTCCTCAGGGAAAAGAGATTCACCCCTCCACTTT.

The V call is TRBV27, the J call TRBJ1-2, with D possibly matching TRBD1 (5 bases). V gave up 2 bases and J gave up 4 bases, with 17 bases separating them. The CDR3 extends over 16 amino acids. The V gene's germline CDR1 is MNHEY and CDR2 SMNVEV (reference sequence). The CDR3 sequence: CASSLRGERGIYGYTF. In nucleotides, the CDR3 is TGTGCCAGCAGTTTAAGAGGGGAGAGGGGCATCTATGGCTACACCTTC.

CDR3: CASSYEGNSNEKLFF. The CDR3 DNA sequence: TGTGCCAGCAGTTACGAGGGGAATAGTAATGAAAAACTGTTTTTT. The chain has TRBV6-5 and TRBJ1-4; perhaps TRBD1 as D (5 bases). Germline CDR1 and CDR2: MNHEY and SVGAGI. CDR3 length: 15 amino acids. With 2 bases removed from V and 4 bases from J, the gap between germline ends came to 11 bases.

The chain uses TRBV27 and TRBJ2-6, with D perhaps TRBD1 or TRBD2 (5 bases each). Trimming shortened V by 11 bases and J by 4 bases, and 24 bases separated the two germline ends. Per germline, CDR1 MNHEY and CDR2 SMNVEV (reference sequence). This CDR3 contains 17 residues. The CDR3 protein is CAARGRIPQLGANVLTF. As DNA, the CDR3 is TGTGCCGCCCGGGGACGTATCCCGCAGCTGGGGGCCAACGTCCTGACTTTC.

CDR3 in DNA: TGCGCCAGCAGACATCGGGACACTCAGTATTTT. This encodes CASRHRDTQYF. The chain links TRBV5-1 to TRBJ2-3; a possible D gene is TRBD1 (6 bases). The V gene's germline CDR1 is SGHRS and CDR2 YFSETQ. V was trimmed by 5 bases and J by 12 bases, leaving 13 bases between them. This CDR3 is 11 amino acids long.

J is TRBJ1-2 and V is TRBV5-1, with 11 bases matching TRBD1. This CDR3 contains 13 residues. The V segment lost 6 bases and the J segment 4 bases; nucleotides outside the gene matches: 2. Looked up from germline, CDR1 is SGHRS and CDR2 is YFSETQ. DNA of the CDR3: TGCGCCAGCATGGGGACAGGGGGCTATGGCTACACCTTC. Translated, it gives CASMGTGGYGYTF.